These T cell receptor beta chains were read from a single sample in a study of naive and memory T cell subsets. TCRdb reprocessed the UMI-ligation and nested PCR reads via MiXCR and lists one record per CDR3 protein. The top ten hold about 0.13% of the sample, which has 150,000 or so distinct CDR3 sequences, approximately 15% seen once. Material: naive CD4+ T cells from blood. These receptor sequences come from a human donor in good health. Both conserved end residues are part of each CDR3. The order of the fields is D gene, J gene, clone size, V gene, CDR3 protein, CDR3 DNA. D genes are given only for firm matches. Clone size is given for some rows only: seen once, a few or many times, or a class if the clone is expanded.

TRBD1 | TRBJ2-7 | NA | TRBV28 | CASRRQGFSEQYF | TGTGCCAGCAGGAGACAGGGGTTTTCCGAGCAGTACTTC
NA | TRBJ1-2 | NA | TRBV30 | CAWSVPGIRGYTF | TGTGCCTGGAGTGTACCGGGGATAAGGGGCTACACCTTC
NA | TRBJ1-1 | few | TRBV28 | CATIVGSMNTEAFF | TGTGCCACCATCGTGGGCAGTATGAACACTGAAGCTTTCTTT
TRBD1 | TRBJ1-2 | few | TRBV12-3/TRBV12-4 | CASRPGTGVEPGYGYTF | TGTGCCAGCAGGCCCGGGACAGGGGTTGAACCTGGCTATGGCTACACCTTC
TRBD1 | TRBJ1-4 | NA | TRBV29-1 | CSVATGGGYGEKLFF | TGCAGCGTTGCTACAGGGGGCGGCTATGGTGAAAAACTGTTTTTT
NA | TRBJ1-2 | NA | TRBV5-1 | CASSLLTDGNYGYTF | TGCGCCAGCAGCTTGTTGACGGATGGGAACTATGGCTACACCTTC
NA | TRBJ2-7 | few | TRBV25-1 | CASSARSGSPYEQYF | TGTGCCAGCAGTGCGAGAAGCGGGTCCCCCTACGAGCAGTACTTC
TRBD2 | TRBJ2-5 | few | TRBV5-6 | CASSPRASGIRTETQYF | TGTGCCAGCAGCCCCCGGGCTAGCGGGATAAGAACAGAGACCCAGTACTTC
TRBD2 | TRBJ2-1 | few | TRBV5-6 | CASSPGTRSYNEQFF | TGTGCCAGCAGCCCCGGGACTAGATCCTACAATGAGCAGTTCTTC
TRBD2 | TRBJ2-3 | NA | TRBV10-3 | CATLAGGDTQYF | TGTGCCACACTAGCGGGAGGAGATACGCAGTATTTT
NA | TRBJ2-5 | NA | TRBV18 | CASSPLGSIQETQYF | TGTGCCAGCTCACCATTGGGAAGCATCCAGGAGACCCAGTACTTC
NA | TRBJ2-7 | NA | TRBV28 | CASSLLTGSSHEQYF | TGTGCCAGCAGTTTATTAACAGGGTCATCCCACGAGCAGTACTTC
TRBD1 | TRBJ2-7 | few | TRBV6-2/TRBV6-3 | CASSTAEETGAYEQYF | TGTGCCAGCAGTACAGCTGAAGAAACAGGGGCCTACGAGCAGTACTTC
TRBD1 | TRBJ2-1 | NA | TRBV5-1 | CASSLRTGGNEQFF | TGCGCCAGCAGCCTTCGGACAGGGGGCAATGAGCAGTTCTTC
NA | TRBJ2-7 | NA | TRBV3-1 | CASSQGAGIPYEQYF | TGTGCCAGCAGCCAAGGTGCAGGGATCCCCTACGAGCAGTACTTC
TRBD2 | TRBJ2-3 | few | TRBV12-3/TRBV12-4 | CASSSPGTSGSTDTQYF | TGTGCCAGCAGTTCCCCCGGGACTAGCGGGAGCACAGATACGCAGTATTTT
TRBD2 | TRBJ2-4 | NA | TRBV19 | CASSIVQREGAKNIQYF | TGTGCCAGTAGTATAGTGCAACGGGAGGGAGCCAAAAACATTCAGTACTTC
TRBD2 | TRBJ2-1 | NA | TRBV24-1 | CATSDYGASGGDNEQFF | TGTGCCACCAGTGACTATGGGGCTAGCGGGGGGGACAATGAGCAGTTCTTC
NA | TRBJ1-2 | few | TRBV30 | CAWRGRGPGNYGYTF | TGTGCCTGGAGGGGTCGGGGGCCCGGGAACTATGGCTACACCTTC
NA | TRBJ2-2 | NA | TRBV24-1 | CATSDPGGPNTGELFF | TGTGCCACCAGTGATCCTGGGGGCCCCAACACCGGGGAGCTGTTTTTT
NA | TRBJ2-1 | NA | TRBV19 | CASSFTGLTNNEQFF | TGTGCCAGTAGTTTCACAGGTCTAACCAACAATGAGCAGTTCTTC
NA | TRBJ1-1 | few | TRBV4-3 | CASSPMSSGPEAFF | TGCGCCAGCAGCCCCATGTCCAGCGGCCCTGAAGCTTTCTTT
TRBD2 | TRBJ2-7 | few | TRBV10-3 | CAISEAGGAYEQYF | TGTGCCATCAGTGAAGCGGGAGGGGCCTACGAGCAGTACTTC
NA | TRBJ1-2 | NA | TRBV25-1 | CASSEAGRLYGYTF | TGTGCCAGCAGTGAAGCAGGGCGACTCTATGGCTACACCTTC
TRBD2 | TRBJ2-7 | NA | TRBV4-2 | CASSQDPTSGRWEQYF | TGTGCCAGCAGCCAAGATCCGACTAGCGGGAGATGGGAGCAGTACTTC
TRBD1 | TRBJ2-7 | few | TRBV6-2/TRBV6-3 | CASSSDRDEQYF | TGTGCCAGCAGCTCCGACAGGGACGAGCAGTACTTC
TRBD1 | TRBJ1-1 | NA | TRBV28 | CASTEWTGGTEAFF | TGTGCCAGCACCGAGTGGACAGGGGGCACTGAAGCTTTCTTT
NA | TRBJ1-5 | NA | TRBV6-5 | CASSQRRGSNQPQHF | TGTGCCTCTAGCCAGAGGAGGGGCAGCAATCAGCCCCAGCATTTT
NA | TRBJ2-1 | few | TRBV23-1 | CASSSRTYGYDEQFF | TGCGCCAGCAGTTCCCGGACCTACGGGTACGATGAGCAGTTCTTC
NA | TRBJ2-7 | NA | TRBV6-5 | CASRLSGDSIYEQYF | TGTGCCAGCAGACTCAGCGGAGATTCGATCTACGAGCAGTACTTC
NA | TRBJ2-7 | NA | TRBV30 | CAWSRGGAIYEQYF | TGTGCCTGGAGTAGGGGGGGCGCAATCTACGAGCAGTACTTC
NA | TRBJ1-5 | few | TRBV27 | CASSLQGSHQPQHF | TGTGCCAGCAGTTTACAGGGCTCGCATCAGCCCCAGCATTTT
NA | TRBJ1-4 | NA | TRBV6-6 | CASSYVNEKLFF | TGTGCCAGCAGTTACGTAAATGAAAAACTGTTTTTT
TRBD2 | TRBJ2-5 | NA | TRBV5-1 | CASSAVAGGPETQYF | TGCGCCAGCAGCGCCGTTGCGGGAGGGCCGGAGACCCAGTACTTC
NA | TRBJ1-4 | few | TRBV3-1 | CASSPRTDLLTQGLFF | TGTGCCAGCAGTCCGCGGACCGACTTACTCACACAGGGATTGTTTTTT
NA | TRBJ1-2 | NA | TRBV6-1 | CASSEGIGYTF | TGTGCCAGCAGTGAGGGAATAGGCTACACCTTC
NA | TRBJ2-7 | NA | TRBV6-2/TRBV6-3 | CASSRGTNYEQYF | TGTGCCAGCAGTCGGGGGACCAACTACGAGCAGTACTTC
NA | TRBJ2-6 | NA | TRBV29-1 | CSVGKGGSGANVLTF | TGCAGCGTTGGTAAAGGGGGCTCTGGGGCCAACGTCCTGACTTTC
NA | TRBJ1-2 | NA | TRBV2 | CASSVQSNDGYTF | TGTGCCAGCAGTGTTCAGAGTAACGATGGCTACACCTTC
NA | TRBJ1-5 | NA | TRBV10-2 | CASQGYSNQPQHF | TGCGCCAGTCAGGGTTATAGCAATCAGCCCCAGCATTTT
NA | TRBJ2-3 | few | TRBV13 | CASSSPEDRRQYF | TGTGCCAGCAGCTCCCCGGAAGACCGACGGCAGTATTTT
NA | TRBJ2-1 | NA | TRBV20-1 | CSAPAVERANYNEQFF | TGCAGTGCTCCCGCGGTGGAGCGGGCCAATTACAATGAGCAGTTCTTC